One sample yielded the 25 T cell receptor beta chains listed below, sequenced in a study of post-analysis software for immune sequencing data. Study-level findings and limits: Roughly five TRBV segments, including TRBV5-6, TRBV5-1 and TRBV20-1, were more frequent in patients than controls.

These receptors' antigens are unknown. Libraries were made from TCR beta cDNA, and they carried unique molecular identifiers. TCRdb reprocessed the PCR reads via MiXCR and lists one record per CDR3 protein. Of more than 350,000 distinct CDR3 sequences in the sample, roughly 40% were seen once. The specimen sequenced was blood. All receptors come from a girl aged 2 to 10 with multiple sclerosis.

The gene calls are TRBV12-3 or TRBV12-4 and TRBJ1-2; a possible D gene is TRBD1 (6 bases). CDR3 size: 15 residues. With 4 bases removed from V and 0 bases from J, the gap between germline ends came to 12 bases. The CDR3 loop is CASSSQGTANYGYTF. The CDR3 DNA follows: TGTGCCAGCAGTTCACAGGGAACGGCTAACTATGGCTACACCTTC.

The V call is TRBV7-9, the J call TRBJ2-1; tentatively, D is TRBD1 or TRBD2 (5 bases each). The CDR3 is 16 amino acids. Germline V gene sequence: CDR1 SEHNR, CDR2 FQNEAQ (reference sequence). Deletions cut 4 bases from V and 0 bases from J, with 13 bases between. The DNA for the CDR3 is TGTGCCAGCAGCTCCACCTGGGGGAGCTCCTACAATGAGCAGTTCTTC. Its translation: CASSSTWGSSYNEQFF.

This clonotype was found many times. The chain joins TRBV9 to TRBJ2-1, with D perhaps TRBD1 (6 bases). With 4 bases removed from V and 7 bases from J, the gap between germline ends came to 18 bases. Germline CDR1 is SGDLS and CDR2 is YYNGEE. The CDR3 sequence is 15 residues long. CDR3 sequence: CASSLQGIVGNEQFF. DNA for the CDR3: TGTGCCAGCAGCTTACAGGGTATCGTGGGTAATGAGCAGTTCTTC. Drawing the rest from reference TRBV9 and TRBJ2-1, the complete variable domain is DSGVTQTPKHLITATGQRVTLRCSPRSGDLSVYWYQQSLDQGLQFLIQYYNGEERAKGNILERFSAQQFPDLHSELNLSSLELGDSALYFCASSLQGIVGNEQFFGPGTRLTVL.

The chain has TRBV28 and TRBJ2-7; TRBD2 matches 7 bases. J gave up 6 bases and V 7 bases, and 6 bases lay outside the gene matches. Germline V gives CDR1 MDHEN, CDR2 SYDVKM. This CDR3 has 12 residues. The CDR3 DNA reads TGTGCCAGCAATGTGGGGAGGGTCGAGCAGTACTTC. Translating it yields CASNVGRVEQYF.

The chain carries TRBV6-1 and TRBJ2-7, with D possibly matching TRBD2 (6 bases). This CDR3 is 13 amino acids long. Germline values: CDR1 MNHNS, CDR2 SASEGT. Trimming took off 10 bases at V and 3 bases at J, with 16 bases between the two ends. The CDR3 sequence: CATGVTTVYEQYF. For the CDR3, the DNA is TGTGCCACGGGGGTAACGACAGTCTACGAGCAGTACTTC.

The chain has TRBV29-1 and TRBJ2-7, with 7 bases fitting TRBD1. From germline, CDR1 is SQVTM and CDR2 ANQGSEA. Trimming cost V 7 bases and J 2 bases; bases outside gene matches: 5. The CDR3 totals 12 residues. The CDR3 region is CSAVTGPYEQYF. The CDR3 region has the DNA TGCAGCGCTGTGACAGGGCCCTACGAGCAGTACTTC.

V is TRBV6-5 and J is TRBJ2-5, with D unresolved. This CDR3 spans 12 amino acids. The germline V and J ends were trimmed by 6 bases and 3 bases, with 8 bases remaining between them. CDR1 is MNHEY, CDR2 SVGAGI, per germline. The DNA for the CDR3 is TGTGCCAGCAGGCCCACTGAAGAGACCCAGTACTTC. As protein: CASRPTEETQYF.

The rearrangement links TRBV30 to TRBJ1-5; 7 bases fit TRBD1. This CDR3 is built from 14 residues. The germline CDR1 and CDR2 sequences are GTSNPN and SVGIG (reference sequence). With 1 base clipped from V and 2 bases from J, the junction kept 2 bases outside the gene matches. The CDR3 reads CAWSAGTGNQPQHF. The CDR3 nucleotides read TGTGCCTGGAGTGCTGGGACAGGCAATCAGCCCCAGCATTTT.

This clonotype came up a few times. The chain joins TRBV5-1 to TRBJ2-7; tentatively, D is TRBD1 or TRBD2 (5 bases each). Trimming pared 4 bases from V and 5 bases from J, leaving 13 bases between. The CDR3 extends over 13 amino acids. CDR1 and CDR2 (germline): SGHRS, YFSETQ. The CDR3 reads CASSPGPRDEQYF. The CDR3 DNA reads as TGCGCCAGCAGCCCGGGACCTAGAGACGAGCAGTACTTC. Together with reference TRBV5-1 and TRBJ2-7, the CDR3 gives the full variable domain: KAGVTQTPRYLIKTRGQQVTLSCSPISGHRSVSWYQQTPGQGLQFLFEYFSETQRNKGNFPGRFSGRQFSNSRSEMNVSTLELGDSALYLCASSPGPRDEQYFGPGTRLTVT.

This chain links TRBV20-1 with TRBJ2-3; D is uncertain. The CDR3 consists of 13 residues. V was clipped by 1 base and J by 4 bases, with 9 bases between them. Germline-derived CDR1 and CDR2 are DFQATT and SNEGSKA (reference sequence). The CDR3 coding sequence is TGCAGTGCTAGAGCGGGCACACCAGATACGCAGTATTTT. This translates into CSARAGTPDTQYF.

CDR3 bases: TGTGCCAGCAGCTCCCGGGACAGTTTGTGGGAGACCCAGTACTTC. Translation gives CASSSRDSLWETQYF. V gene TRBV7-2 combines with J gene TRBJ2-7; 7 bases align to TRBD1. The J call may be wrong; the DNA end is better matched by TRBJ2-5. This CDR3 has 15 amino acids. From germline, CDR1 is SGHTA and CDR2 FQGNSA.

Concerning this clonotype itself: At one end, the junction sequence differs from germline, possibly due to a read error. This rearrangement joins TRBV12-3 or TRBV12-4 to TRBJ2-5; maybe TRBD2 (5 bases). CDR3 length: 13 residues. CDR3 nucleotides: TGTGCCGGCAGTTTAGTACTAGTGGAGACCCAGTACTTC. Encoded protein: CAGSLVLVETQYF.

With regard to this clonotype: A read error may account for a junction end that differs from germline. The J gene is TRBJ1-5, the V gene TRBV24-1; no definite D call. Germline V CDR1 and CDR2: KGHDR, SFDVKD. CDR3 size: 14 residues. CDR3: CATSDLSINQPQHF. The CDR3 coding sequence is TGCGCCACCAGTGATTTGTCGATCAATCAGCCCCAGCATTTT.

V is TRBV28 and J is TRBJ2-3; D is possibly TRBD2 (5 bases). The CDR3 is 12 amino acids. Germline CDR1 MDHEN, CDR2 SYDVKM. V lost 1 base to trimming and J lost 7 bases, with 6 bases between them. The CDR3 spells CASSLSGYTQYF. As DNA, the CDR3 is TGTGCCAGCAGTTTATCGGGGTATACGCAGTATTTT. The full variable domain, in which reference TRBV28 and TRBJ2-3 provide the parts outside the CDR3, is DVKVTQSSRYLVKRTGEKVFLECVQDMDHENMFWYRQDPGLGLRLIYFSYDVKMKEKGDIPEGYSVSREKKERFSLILESASTNQTSMYLCASSLSGYTQYFGPGTRLTVL.

This clonotype was observed a few times. The CDR3 coding sequence is TGTGCCAACGGGGGTACGGCAGGGGGCGACTATGGCTACACCTTC. It translates to CANGGTAGGDYGYTF. The chain couples TRBV28 to TRBJ1-2; 8 nucleotides line up with TRBD1. CDR3 length: 15 residues. Germline CDR1 is MDHEN and CDR2 is SYDVKM. V was pared by 10 bases and J by 3 bases, with 13 bases of the junction left unmatched.

The chain uses TRBV5-1 and TRBJ2-5; possibly TRBD2 for D (6 bases). The germline V gene has CDR1 SGHRS and CDR2 YFSETQ. With 4 bases removed from V and 1 base from J, the gap between germline ends came to 11 bases. The CDR3 totals 14 residues. CDR3 nucleotide sequence: TGCGCCAGCAGCGGGGGGAAACGCCAAGAGACCCAGTACTTC. Its translation is CASSGGKRQETQYF.

This clonotype occurred a few times. V usage is TRBV28 and J usage is TRBJ1-1, with TRBD1 matching over 7 bases. CDR3 length equals 13 residues. V shed 6 bases, J shed 4 bases, and the junction held 5 bases outside the gene matches. CDR1 and CDR2 (germline): MDHEN, SYDVKM. CDR3 sequence: CASRATGATEAFF. DNA of the CDR3: TGTGCCAGCAGAGCCACAGGGGCCACTGAAGCTTTCTTT.

The rearrangement links TRBV3-1 to TRBJ2-2; D is unclear. Looked up from germline, CDR1 is LGHDT and CDR2 is YNNKEL (reference sequence). This CDR3 spans 14 amino acids. Trimming stripped 4 bases from V and 5 bases from J, with 11 bases between. CDR3 region: CASSLRWDTGELFF. CDR3 DNA sequence: TGTGCCAGCAGCCTCCGTTGGGATACCGGGGAGCTGTTTTTT.

V is TRBV28 and J is TRBJ2-1; maybe TRBD1 (5 bases). Trimming removed 7 bases from V and 1 base from J, with 11 bases in between. Germline V gene sequence: CDR1 MDHEN, CDR2 SYDVKM. This CDR3 region has 14 residues. CDR3 amino acids: CASTRTRSYNEQFF. CDR3 bases: TGTGCCAGCACCAGGACAAGATCCTACAATGAGCAGTTCTTC.

There are a few counts of this clonotype. The V call is TRBV29-1, the J call TRBJ2-3; D uncertain. The ends were cut back, 3 bases at V and 11 bases at J, with 12 bases in the middle. The CDR3 length is 11 residues. Germline CDR1 SQVTM, CDR2 ANQGSEA. Here the CDR3 reads CSVDPRTQQYF. Here the CDR3 DNA reads TGCAGCGTTGATCCCAGGACCCAGCAGTATTTT.

The chain links TRBV6-5 to TRBJ2-1; D not resolved. V lost 0 bases to trimming and J lost 6 bases, with 15 bases between them. Germline values: CDR1 MNHEY, CDR2 SVGAGI. CDR3 length equals 16 residues. CDR3 nucleotides: TGTGCCAGCAGTTACTCAAGCCTGTCGGCAAGCAATGAGCAGTTCTTC. Protein: CASSYSSLSASNEQFF.

The chain joins TRBV4-2 to TRBJ2-7; D perhaps matches TRBD1 (6 bases). With 4 bases removed from V and 0 bases from J, the gap between germline ends came to 16 bases. The CDR3 loop spans 16 amino acids. Germline values: CDR1 LGHNA, CDR2 YNFKEQ. The CDR3 nucleotides read TGTGCCAGCAGCCTAACAAATCGGGACACCTCCTACGAGCAGTACTTC. Translated, it gives CASSLTNRDTSYEQYF.

This clonotype showed up just a few times. CDR3: CASSFGTGASYGYTF. As DNA, the CDR3 is TGCGCCAGCAGCTTCGGGACAGGGGCTTCCTATGGCTACACCTTC. The V call is TRBV5-1, the J call TRBJ1-2, with 10 bases aligning to TRBD1. Looked up from germline, CDR1 is SGHRS and CDR2 is YFSETQ. The trim removed 2 bases at V and 4 bases at J, leaving 5 bases unmatched. The CDR3 extends over 15 amino acids.

This chain uses TRBV28 with TRBJ2-4, with 9 nucleotides matching TRBD1. The end of the DNA is better explained by TRBJ2-7, so the J call may be wrong. The CDR3 runs 14 residues. From germline, CDR1 is MDHEN and CDR2 SYDVKM. The CDR3 reads CASSFDRGDYEQYF. The CDR3 DNA sequence: TGTGCCAGCAGTTTCGACAGGGGGGACTACGAGCAGTACTTC.

This clonotype turned up a few times. The gene calls are TRBV14 and TRBJ2-1; perhaps TRBD2 as D (5 bases). Looked up from germline, CDR1 is SGHDN and CDR2 is FVKESK. The length of the CDR3 is 13 residues. Between the trimmed V and J ends, which lost 4 bases and 10 bases, there was a span of 14 bases. CDR3 sequence (DNA): TGTGCCAGCAGCCGCGGTGAGGGTAGGGAGCAGTTCTTC. It yields the protein CASSRGEGREQFF.